The 10 T cell receptor beta chains listed next were all sequenced from one sample in a study of liver allograft versus peripheral blood T cells (dated by TCRdb to 2018 to 2020). Notes on the research overall: T cell receptor repertoires present within transplanted livers were compared with repertoires in the peripheral blood of liver transplant recipients.

Instrument on record: Illumina MiSeq. TCRdb reprocessed the public reads (quality trimming at Q25 with fastp, clone calling with MiXCR) and kept in-frame beta chains. Duplicate CDR3 protein sequences are folded into a single record with the most common DNA and genes. The sample yields about 9,200 distinct CDR3 sequences; around 26% were counted once. Jointly, the top ten make up about 7.7% of the sample. The source is a human patient who had a liver transplant. Some T cells may derive from the graft donor when a transplant has been performed.

This clonotype appeared a few times. The rearrangement joins TRBV5-5 to TRBJ2-2, with 7 nucleotides matching TRBD1. This CDR3 is built from 15 residues. The germline CDR1 and CDR2 sequences are SGHKS and YYEKEE (reference sequence). V gave up 1 base and J gave up 3 bases; unmatched junction bases: 3. This chain's CDR3 is CASSLRTGDTGELFF. The CDR3 region has the DNA TGTGCCAGCAGCTTGCGGACAGGAGACACCGGGGAGCTGTTTTTT.

The CDR3 nucleotides read TGTGCCAGCAGTCGGACAGGGGGTGGCACAGATACGCAGTATTTT. This gives the protein CASSRTGGGTDTQYF. The chain combines TRBV28 with TRBJ2-3, with TRBD1 matching 10 bases. The V gene's germline CDR1 is MDHEN and CDR2 SYDVKM. V lost 5 bases and J lost 1; bases outside the gene matches: 3. The CDR3 loop spans 15 amino acids. The entire variable domain, with the rest obtained from reference TRBV28 and TRBJ2-3, is as follows: DVKVTQSSRYLVKRTGEKVFLECVQDMDHENMFWYRQDPGLGLRLIYFSYDVKMKEKGDIPEGYSVSREKKERFSLILESASTNQTSMYLCASSRTGGGTDTQYFGPGTRLTVL.

This clonotype is classed as medium-sized (0.01 to 0.1%). The chain joins TRBV6-1 to TRBJ2-7; D may be TRBD1 (6 bases). CDR1 MNHNS and CDR2 SASEGT come from the germline V gene. The CDR3 has 13 amino acids. The V gene lost 1 base and the J gene lost 12 bases, with 16 bases spanning the gap. As DNA, the CDR3 is TGTGCCAGCAGTGAAGGTCAACAGGGATCTGGGTACTTC. It yields the protein CASSEGQQGSGYF.

This clonotype is deemed medium-sized. V gene TRBV29-1 combines with J gene TRBJ2-2; 7 positions agree with TRBD1. V lost 7 bases, J lost 2 bases, and 4 bases stayed unmatched. This CDR3 has 13 residues. Germline CDR1 SQVTM, CDR2 ANQGSEA. Written as DNA, the CDR3 is TGCAGCGGGGGACAGCCTAACACCGGGGAGCTGTTTTTT. As protein: CSGGQPNTGELFF.

By share, this clonotype ranks as medium-sized. CDR3: CASSPGGTPDFTGELFF. The CDR3 nucleotides are TGTGCCAGCTCACCAGGAGGGACCCCTGACTTCACCGGGGAGCTGTTTTTT. V gene TRBV18 combines with J gene TRBJ2-2; tentative D call: TRBD2 (6 bases). The CDR3 spans 17 residues. Germline values: CDR1 KGHSH, CDR2 LQKENI. V lost 2 bases and J lost 4, with 17 bases in between.

Regarding this clonotype: A clone one base away is much larger, so this may be a read error. Because it lacks the conserved phenylalanine or tryptophan at the end, this CDR3 is likely a read error. As DNA, the CDR3 is TGTGCCAGCAGCTACCCCCGGACAGGGTCGTGGAACACTGAAGCTTTCTCT. Translation gives CASSYPRTGSWNTEAFS. The chain links TRBV12-3 or TRBV12-4 to TRBJ1-1, with 8 bases fitting TRBD1. CDR3 size: 17 residues. Trimming removed 6 bases from V and 1 base from J; junction bases left unmatched: 13.

This clonotype is termed medium-sized (0.01 to 0.1%). The chain employs TRBV5-4 and TRBJ1-2, with D perhaps TRBD1 (6 bases). V dropped 3 bases and J dropped 5 bases, with 17 bases sitting between them. Germline-derived CDR1 and CDR2 are SGHNT and YYREEE (reference sequence). The CDR3 has 15 amino acids. The CDR3 DNA reads TGTGCCAGCAGCTCGGGGGACATTTTACGTTATGGCTACACCTTC. Its protein is CASSSGDILRYGYTF.

This clonotype has at least ten counts. In nucleotides, the CDR3 is TGTGCCAGCAGCGCCGGGACAGGCAACTATGGCTACACCTTC. Its translation: CASSAGTGNYGYTF. The rearrangement uses TRBV7-9 and TRBJ1-2; 8 positions match TRBD1. The germline CDR1 and CDR2 sequences are SEHNR and FQNEAQ (reference sequence). V dropped 5 bases and J dropped 2; count of bases not matched to a gene: 4. The CDR3 is made up of 14 amino acids.

In this sample, this clonotype turned up many times. The J gene is TRBJ2-3, the V gene TRBV27, with 8 positions matching TRBD2. The CDR3 sequence is 15 residues long. Germline CDR1 is MNHEY and CDR2 is SMNVEV (reference sequence). J was trimmed by 3 bases and V by 5 bases; bases with no gene match: 7. Here the CDR3 reads CASSLPGLGTDTQYF. The CDR3 region has the DNA TGTGCCAGCAGTCTGCCGGGACTAGGAACAGATACGCAGTATTTT.

The chain carries TRBV29-1 and TRBJ1-2; D is ambiguous. Germline CDR1 reads SQVTM; CDR2 reads ANQGSEA. CDR3 length: 15 residues. The V end was cut by 4 bases, the J end by 2 bases, with 17 bases between. In DNA, the CDR3 is TGCAGCGTTGCCCCCGGAGGCATATTAAACTATGGCTACACCTTC. Its translation is CSVAPGGILNYGYTF.